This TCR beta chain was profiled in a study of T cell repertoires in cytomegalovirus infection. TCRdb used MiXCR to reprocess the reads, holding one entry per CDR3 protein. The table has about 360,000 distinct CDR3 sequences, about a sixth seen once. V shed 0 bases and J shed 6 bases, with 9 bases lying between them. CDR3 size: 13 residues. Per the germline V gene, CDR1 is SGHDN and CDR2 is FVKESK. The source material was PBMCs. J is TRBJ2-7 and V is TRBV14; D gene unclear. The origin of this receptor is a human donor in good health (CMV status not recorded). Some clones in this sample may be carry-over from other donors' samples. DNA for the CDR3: TGTGCCAGCAGCCAAGATCTCCTGTTCGAGCAGTACTTC. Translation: CASSQDLLFEQYF.